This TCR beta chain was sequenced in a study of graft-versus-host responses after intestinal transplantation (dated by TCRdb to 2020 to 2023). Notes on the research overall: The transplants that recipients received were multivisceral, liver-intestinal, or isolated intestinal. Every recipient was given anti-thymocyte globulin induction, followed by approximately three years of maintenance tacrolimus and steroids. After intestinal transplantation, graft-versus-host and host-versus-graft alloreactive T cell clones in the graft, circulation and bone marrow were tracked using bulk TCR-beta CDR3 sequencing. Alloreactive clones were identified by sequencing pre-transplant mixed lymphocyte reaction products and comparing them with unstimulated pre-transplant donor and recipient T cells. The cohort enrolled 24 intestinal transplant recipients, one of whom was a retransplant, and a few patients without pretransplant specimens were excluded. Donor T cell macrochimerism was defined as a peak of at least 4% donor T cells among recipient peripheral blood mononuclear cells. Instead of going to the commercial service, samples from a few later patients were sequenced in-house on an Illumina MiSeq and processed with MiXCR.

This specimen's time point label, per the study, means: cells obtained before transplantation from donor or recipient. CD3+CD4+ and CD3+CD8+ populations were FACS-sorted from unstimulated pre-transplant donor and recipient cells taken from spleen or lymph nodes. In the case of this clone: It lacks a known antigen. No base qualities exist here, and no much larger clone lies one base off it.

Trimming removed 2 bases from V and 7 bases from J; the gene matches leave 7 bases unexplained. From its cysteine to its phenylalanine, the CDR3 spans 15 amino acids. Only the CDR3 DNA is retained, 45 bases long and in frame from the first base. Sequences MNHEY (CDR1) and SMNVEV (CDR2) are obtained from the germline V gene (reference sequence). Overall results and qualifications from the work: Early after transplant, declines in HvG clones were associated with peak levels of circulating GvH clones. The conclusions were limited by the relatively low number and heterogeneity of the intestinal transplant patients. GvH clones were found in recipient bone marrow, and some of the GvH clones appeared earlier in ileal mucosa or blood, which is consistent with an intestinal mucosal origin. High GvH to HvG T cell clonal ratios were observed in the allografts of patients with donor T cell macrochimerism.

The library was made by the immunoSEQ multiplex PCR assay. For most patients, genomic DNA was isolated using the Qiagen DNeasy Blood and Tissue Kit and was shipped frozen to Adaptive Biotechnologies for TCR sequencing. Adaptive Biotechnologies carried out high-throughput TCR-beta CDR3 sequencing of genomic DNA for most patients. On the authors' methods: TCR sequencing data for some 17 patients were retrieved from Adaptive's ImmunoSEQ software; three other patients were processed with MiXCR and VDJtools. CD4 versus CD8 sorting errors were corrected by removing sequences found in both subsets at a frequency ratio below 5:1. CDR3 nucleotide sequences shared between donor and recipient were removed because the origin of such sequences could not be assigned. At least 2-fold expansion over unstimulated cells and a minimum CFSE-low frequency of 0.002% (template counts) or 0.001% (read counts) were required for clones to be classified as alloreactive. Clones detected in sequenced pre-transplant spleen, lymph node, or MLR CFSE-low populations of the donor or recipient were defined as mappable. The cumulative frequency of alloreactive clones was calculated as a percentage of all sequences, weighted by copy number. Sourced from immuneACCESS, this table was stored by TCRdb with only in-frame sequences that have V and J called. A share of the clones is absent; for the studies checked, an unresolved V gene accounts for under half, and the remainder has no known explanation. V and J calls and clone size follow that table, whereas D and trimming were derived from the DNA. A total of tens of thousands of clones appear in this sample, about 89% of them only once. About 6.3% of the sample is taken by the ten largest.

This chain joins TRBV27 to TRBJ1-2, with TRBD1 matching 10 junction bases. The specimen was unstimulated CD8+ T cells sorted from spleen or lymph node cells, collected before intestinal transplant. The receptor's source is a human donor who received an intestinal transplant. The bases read TGTGCCAGCAGTTTAGTGGGACAGGGGAGATCTGGCTACACCTTC. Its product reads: CASSLVGQGRSGYTF.